This TCR beta chain was identified during a study of early T cells in non-severe SARS-CoV-2 infection. This clonotype was recorded at least ten times. TCRdb analysed the 5' RACE reads with MiXCR anew, one entry per CDR3 protein. The data show about 46,000 distinct CDR3 sequences, roughly 9.4% seen once. V shed 4 bases, J shed 6 bases, and the junction held 2 bases outside the gene matches. The CDR3 has 14 amino acids. Germline CDR1 is LNHDA and CDR2 is SQIVND (reference sequence). The sequencing here drew on whole blood, taken at baseline. V usage is TRBV19 and J usage is TRBJ2-1; 11 bases map to TRBD2. The source of this sequence is an adult who was a healthcare worker with PCR-confirmed SARS-CoV-2 infection or an uninfected control (not recorded which). The CDR3 protein is CASSTSGGLNEQFF. The CDR3 nucleotides are TGTGCCAGTAGTACTAGCGGGGGGCTCAATGAGCAGTTCTTC.